This entry is about one T cell receptor (beta chain). The antigen remains undetermined. The source of the sample is a study of response to subunit inactivated influenza vaccine. The study, taken as a whole, reports: T cells newly recruited by each seasonal influenza vaccination are few, the authors suggested.

One entry per CDR3 protein, called by TCRdb with MiXCR from the RT-PCR reads. In the table there are approximately 310,000 distinct CDR3 sequences, about a fifth of which are singletons. V was cut by 4 bases and J by 0 bases, with 13 bases left in between. Germline V CDR1 and CDR2: SGHRS, YFSETQ. The CDR3 sequence is 15 residues long. The chain carries TRBV5-1 and TRBJ1-2, with D tentatively TRBD1 (6 bases). Sequencing used PBMCs from blood, obtained about 20 months after vaccination. The TCR was taken from a man aged 50-75 years who received an inactivated influenza vaccine. CDR3 protein: CASSPDRPANYGYTF. CDR3 sequence (DNA): TGCGCCAGCAGCCCCGACAGGCCTGCTAACTATGGCTACACCTTC.